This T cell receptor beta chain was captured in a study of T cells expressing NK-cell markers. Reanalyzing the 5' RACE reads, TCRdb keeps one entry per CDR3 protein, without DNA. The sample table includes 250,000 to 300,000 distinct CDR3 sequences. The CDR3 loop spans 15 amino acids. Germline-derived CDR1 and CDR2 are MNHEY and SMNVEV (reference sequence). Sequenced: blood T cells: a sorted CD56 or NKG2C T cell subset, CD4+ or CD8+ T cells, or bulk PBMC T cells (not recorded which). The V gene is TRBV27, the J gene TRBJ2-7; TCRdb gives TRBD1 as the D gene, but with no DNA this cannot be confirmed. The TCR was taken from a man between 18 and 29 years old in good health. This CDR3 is CASTSRGRESYEQYF.